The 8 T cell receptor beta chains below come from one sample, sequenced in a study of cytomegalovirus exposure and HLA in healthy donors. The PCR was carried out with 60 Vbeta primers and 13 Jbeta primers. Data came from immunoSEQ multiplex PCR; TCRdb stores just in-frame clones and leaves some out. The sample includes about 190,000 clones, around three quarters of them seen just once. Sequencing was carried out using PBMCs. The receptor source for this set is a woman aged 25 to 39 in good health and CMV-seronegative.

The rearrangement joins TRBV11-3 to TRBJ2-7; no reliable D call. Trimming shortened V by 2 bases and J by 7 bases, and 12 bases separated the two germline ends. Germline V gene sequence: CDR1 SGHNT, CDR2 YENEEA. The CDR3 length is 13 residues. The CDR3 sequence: CASSLKASREQYF. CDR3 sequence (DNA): TGTGCCAGCAGCTTAAAAGCAAGCAGGGAGCAGTACTTC.

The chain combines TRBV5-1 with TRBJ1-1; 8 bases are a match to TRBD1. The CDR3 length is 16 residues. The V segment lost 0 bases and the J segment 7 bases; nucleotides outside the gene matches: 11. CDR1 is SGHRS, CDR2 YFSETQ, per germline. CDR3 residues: CASSLGPKGTGVEAFF. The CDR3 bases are TGCGCCAGCAGCTTGGGGCCTAAAGGGACAGGAGTTGAAGCTTTCTTT. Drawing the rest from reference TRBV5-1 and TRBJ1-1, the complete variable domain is KAGVTQTPRYLIKTRGQQVTLSCSPISGHRSVSWYQQTPGQGLQFLFEYFSETQRNKGNFPGRFSGRQFSNSRSEMNVSTLELGDSALYLCASSLGPKGTGVEAFFGQGTRLTVV.

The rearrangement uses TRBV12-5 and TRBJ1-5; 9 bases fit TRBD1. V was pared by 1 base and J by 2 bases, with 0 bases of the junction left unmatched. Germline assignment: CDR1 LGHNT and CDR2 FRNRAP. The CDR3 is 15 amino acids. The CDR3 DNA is TGTGCTAGTGGTTTGGGGGACAGGGGCAATCAGCCCCAGCATTTT. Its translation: CASGLGDRGNQPQHF.

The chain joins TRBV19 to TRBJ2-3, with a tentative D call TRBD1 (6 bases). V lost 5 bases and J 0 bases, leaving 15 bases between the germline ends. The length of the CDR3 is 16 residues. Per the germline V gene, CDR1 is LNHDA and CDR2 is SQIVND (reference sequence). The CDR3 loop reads CASSGTGHPSTDTQYF. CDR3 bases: TGTGCCAGTAGTGGAACAGGGCACCCTAGCACAGATACGCAGTATTTT.

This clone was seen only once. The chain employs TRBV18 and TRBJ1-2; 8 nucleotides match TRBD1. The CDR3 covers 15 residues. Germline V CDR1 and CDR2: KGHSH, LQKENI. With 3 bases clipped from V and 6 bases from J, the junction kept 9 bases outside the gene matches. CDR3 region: CASSPTKQGVHGYTF. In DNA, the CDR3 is TGTGCCAGCTCACCTACTAAACAGGGGGTCCATGGCTACACCTTC.

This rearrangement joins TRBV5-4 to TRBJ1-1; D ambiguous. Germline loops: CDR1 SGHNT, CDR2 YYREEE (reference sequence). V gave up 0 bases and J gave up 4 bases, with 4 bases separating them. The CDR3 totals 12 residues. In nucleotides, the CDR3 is TGTGCCAGCAGCTTGGGGGCCACTGAAGCTTTCTTT. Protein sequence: CASSLGATEAFF.

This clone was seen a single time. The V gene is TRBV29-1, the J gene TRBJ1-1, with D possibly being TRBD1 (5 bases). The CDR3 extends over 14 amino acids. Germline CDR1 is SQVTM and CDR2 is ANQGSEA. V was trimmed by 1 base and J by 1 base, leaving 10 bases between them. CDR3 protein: CSVEGEGRNTEAFF. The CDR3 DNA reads TGCAGCGTTGAAGGGGAGGGGAGGAACACTGAAGCTTTCTTT.

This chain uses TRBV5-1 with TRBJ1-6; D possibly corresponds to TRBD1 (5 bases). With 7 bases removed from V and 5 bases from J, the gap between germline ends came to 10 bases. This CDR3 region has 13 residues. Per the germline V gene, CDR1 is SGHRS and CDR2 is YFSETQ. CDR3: CASEGHNNSPLHF. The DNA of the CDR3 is TGCGCCAGCGAAGGACATAATAATTCACCCCTCCACTTT.